A selection of T cell receptor beta chains follows, all from one sample in a study of T cells in Graves' hyperthyroidism and ophthalmopathy. Each CDR3 protein gets one entry after TCRdb re-called the multiplex PCR reads with MiXCR. Seen here are approximately 210,000 distinct CDR3 sequences, 15% to 20% observed once, and the top ten hold around 50%. The sequencing sample was made of blood. The receptors here all came from a man between 50 and 59 years old with Graves' hyperthyroidism. The CDR3 runs from the conserved cysteine through the conserved F or W. D genes are given only for firm matches. Rows give clone size only sometimes, using once, few, many, or a class for an expanded clone.

D gene	V gene	clone size	J gene	CDR3 DNA	CDR3 protein
.	TRBV5-5	.	TRBJ1-2	TGTGCCAGCAGCTTAGGGGGACTCCCGAATGGCTACACCTTC	CASSLGGLPNGYTF
.	TRBV28	many	TRBJ2-7	TGTGCCAGCAGTTCAAGCGCTTCCTACGAGCAGTACTTC	CASSSSASYEQYF
TRBD2	TRBV28	.	TRBJ2-3	TGTGCCAGCAGAGGACTAGCGGGAGTAGATACGCAGTATTTT	CASRGLAGVDTQYF
.	TRBV7-2	many	TRBJ2-5	TGTGCCAGCGGGGGCCGACGGACCCAAGAGACCCAGTACTTC	CASGGRRTQETQYF
.	TRBV28	many	TRBJ2-2	TGTGCCAGCCAACCCCTCCACAGGGCCGGGGGCGGGGAGCTGTTTTTT	CASQPLHRAGGGELFF
.	TRBV12-3/TRBV12-4	.	TRBJ1-3	TGTGCCAGCAGTTTTATCCGTGGAATCGGCGGTGGAAACACCATATATTTT	CASSFIRGIGGGNTIYF
.	TRBV2	many	TRBJ2-7	TGTGCCAGCAGTCTACAGGCCTACGAGCAGTACTTC	CASSLQAYEQYF
TRBD2	TRBV20-1	.	TRBJ2-3	TGCAGTGCTAGAGCGGGAGGTAGCACAGATACGCAGTATTTT	CSARAGGSTDTQYF
.	TRBV14	few	TRBJ2-1	TGTGCCAGCTCGCCTTGGGGATCGAGGAGCGATGAGCAGTTCTTC	CASSPWGSRSDEQFF
.	TRBV19	.	TRBJ1-5	TGTGCCAGTAGGAGTGGCGGGGTGCTCCATCAGCCCCAGCATTTT	CASRSGGVLHQPQHF
TRBD1	TRBV6-1	many	TRBJ2-1	TGTGCCAGCACTCTTGTTGTCGGGGGACAGGGCTCCTACAATGAGCAGTTCTTC	CASTLVVGGQGSYNEQFF
.	TRBV7-2	.	TRBJ1-2	TGTGCCAGCAGCTCTCAACAGATCAATGGCTACACCTTC	CASSSQQINGYTF
.	TRBV20-1	many	TRBJ2-7	TGCAGTGCTAGAGATACAGGTTATACTTATACCTACGAGCAGTACTTC	CSARDTGYTYTYEQYF
.	TRBV7-8	many	TRBJ2-7	TGTGCCAACCCCCGACAGATCTCCTACGAGCAGTACTTC	CANPRQISYEQYF